Following are 32 T cell receptor beta chains from one sample sequenced in a study of identifying expanded T cells in peripheral blood. Libraries were prepared by immunoSEQ multiplex PCR; TCRdb keeps only in-frame clonotypes and omits some of them. Among about 86,000 clones listed, approximately 81% were seen once. Sequenced sample: blood. Source of these receptors: a person aged 18 to 70 in good health.

The chain is built from TRBV25-1 and TRBJ1-2; maybe TRBD1 (5 bases). The CDR3 spans 14 residues. Germline V gene data show CDR1 as MGHDK and CDR2 as SYGVNS. Trimming removed 3 bases from V and 6 bases from J, with 14 bases in between. The chain's CDR3 is CASSDPVAGDGYTF. CDR3 DNA sequence: TGTGCCAGCAGTGACCCCGTGGCGGGGGATGGCTACACCTTC.

In DNA, the CDR3 is TGCAGTGCTGACAGGGGGGAAGCTTTCTTT. Translation: CSADRGEAFF. The chain carries TRBV20-1 and TRBJ1-1; 9 bases fit TRBD1. V lost 5 bases and J lost 8; bases outside the gene matches: 0. Germline lookup yields CDR1 DFQATT and CDR2 SNEGSKA (reference sequence). CDR3 length: 10 residues.

The V call is TRBV5-5, the J call TRBJ2-1, with 9 bases identical to TRBD1. Germline values: CDR1 SGHKS, CDR2 YYEKEE (reference sequence). The V and J ends lost 4 bases and 3 bases, in that order; junction bases with no gene match: 2. This CDR3 spans 14 amino acids. Here the CDR3 reads CASSVGQGYNEQFF. The CDR3, as DNA: TGTGCCAGCAGCGTGGGACAGGGCTACAATGAGCAGTTCTTC.

The J gene is TRBJ2-7, the V gene TRBV7-2; D is unresolved. In germline, CDR1 is SGHTA, CDR2 FQGNSA. V lost 1 base to trimming and J lost 0 bases, with 13 bases between them. This CDR3 region has 16 residues. The CDR3 region is CASSLEQLGSSYEQYF. For the CDR3, the DNA is TGTGCCAGCAGCTTAGAACAGCTTGGTTCCTCCTACGAGCAGTACTTC.

V gene TRBV7-2 combines with J gene TRBJ2-5, with 9 bases aligning to TRBD1. Unmatched junction bases numbered 14, after V lost 5 bases and J lost 1 base. The CDR3 is 18 residues long. Germline values: CDR1 SGHTA, CDR2 FQGNSA. This CDR3 is CASSRGQGSHSVQETQYF. Here the CDR3 DNA reads TGTGCCAGCAGCCGGGGACAGGGTAGTCATTCTGTCCAAGAGACCCAGTACTTC.

This clone was observed a few times. This rearrangement joins TRBV10-3 to TRBJ1-6; maybe TRBD1 (5 bases). Trimming removed 6 bases at V and 5 bases at J, with 11 bases between. The length of the CDR3 is 14 residues. CDR1 ENHRY and CDR2 SYGVKD come from the germline V gene. CDR3 bases: TGTGCCATCAGCCGGGACCTCAATAATTCACCCCTCCACTTT. Residues: CAISRDLNNSPLHF.

This clone was seen only a few times. This chain joins TRBV5-1 and TRBJ2-2, with D perhaps TRBD1 (6 bases). The length of the CDR3 is 13 residues. Trimming removed 9 bases from V and 8 bases from J, with 17 bases in between. Germline CDR1 SGHRS, CDR2 YFSETQ. CDR3 nucleotides: TGCGCCACCCGGGACACCCTGGAGGGGGAGCTGTTTTTT. Amino acids: CATRDTLEGELFF.

V and J are TRBV6-5 and TRBJ2-3; 7 positions agree with TRBD2. In germline, CDR1 is MNHEY, CDR2 SVGAGI. The junction had 4 bases not matched to a gene; V was cut back by 5 bases and J by 8 bases. This CDR3 is built from 12 residues. The CDR3: CASSEQRGTQYF. The CDR3, as DNA: TGTGCCAGCAGTGAACAGCGGGGTACGCAGTATTTT.

The V call is TRBV5-1, the J call TRBJ1-2; D may be TRBD1 (6 bases). This CDR3 contains 16 residues. V was pared by 2 bases and J by 4 bases, with 18 bases between. CDR1 and CDR2 from the germline V gene are SGHRS and YFSETQ. The CDR3 DNA reads TGCGCCAGCAGCTTACCGGGACAAGGTGCCCTCTATGGCTACACCTTC. Protein product: CASSLPGQGALYGYTF.

The V gene is TRBV19, the J gene TRBJ1-2; the D gene is possibly TRBD1 (5 bases). The length of the CDR3 is 14 residues. V was pared by 3 bases and J by 3 bases, with 11 bases between. Per the germline V gene, CDR1 is LNHDA and CDR2 is SQIVND (reference sequence). This CDR3 is CASSIPGLDYGYTF. CDR3 bases: TGTGCCAGTAGTATTCCAGGGCTTGACTATGGCTACACCTTC.

This chain uses TRBV19 with TRBJ1-2; 7 nucleotides line up with TRBD1. The germline V gene encodes CDR1 LNHDA and CDR2 SQIVND (reference sequence). J gave up 5 bases and V 6 bases, and 9 bases lay outside the gene matches. This CDR3 spans 14 amino acids. The DNA for the CDR3 is TGTGCCAGTAGCCATACGACAGGGCTATATGGCTACACCTTC. Encoded protein: CASSHTTGLYGYTF.

This sequence joins TRBV13 and TRBJ2-7, with D perhaps assigned TRBD1 or TRBD2 (5 bases each). V shed 1 base and J shed 6 bases, with 7 bases lying between them. The CDR3 length is 12 residues. Germline V gene lookup returns CDR1 PRHDT and CDR2 FYEKMQ (reference sequence). For the CDR3, the DNA is TGTGCCAGCAGCTTAGAGGGGAGCGAGCAGTACTTC. It translates to CASSLEGSEQYF.

The chain couples TRBV9 to TRBJ2-3, with 8 positions matching TRBD1. Germline loops: CDR1 SGDLS, CDR2 YYNGEE. The CDR3 spans 15 residues. V lost 1 base and J lost 8; bases outside the gene matches: 9. The CDR3 here is CASSVLGQGIVTQYF. In DNA form, the CDR3 reads TGTGCCAGCAGCGTACTTGGACAGGGTATAGTTACGCAGTATTTT. The full variable domain, in which reference TRBV9 and TRBJ2-3 provide the parts outside the CDR3, is DSGVTQTPKHLITATGQRVTLRCSPRSGDLSVYWYQQSLDQGLQFLIQYYNGEERAKGNILERFSAQQFPDLHSELNLSSLELGDSALYFCASSVLGQGIVTQYFGPGTRLTVL.

This rearrangement joins TRBV2 to TRBJ2-3, with 9 bases that match TRBD2. The CDR3 contains 18 residues. Trimming cost V 3 bases and J 3 bases; bases outside gene matches: 13. Germline lookup yields CDR1 SNHLY and CDR2 FYNNEI. The CDR3 DNA is TGTGCCAGCAGTGAGGGCGTGCGGGGGGGCCTGATAACAGATACGCAGTATTTT. Translated: CASSEGVRGGLITDTQYF.

The CDR3 loop reads CASSQARGYGYTF. In nucleotides, the CDR3 is TGTGCCAGCAGCCAGGCTCGAGGATATGGCTACACCTTC. The chain is built from TRBV11-2 and TRBJ1-2, with unresolved D. Trimming removed 5 bases at V and 5 bases at J, with 12 bases between. This CDR3 is built from 13 residues. Per germline, CDR1 SGHAT and CDR2 FQNNGV.

This clone was counted a single time. The rearrangement joins TRBV7-8 to TRBJ2-5; 10 nucleotides match TRBD2. Germline V gene sequence: CDR1 SGHVS, CDR2 FQNEAQ. CDR3 length: 17 amino acids. The junction had 4 bases not matched to a gene; V was cut back by 0 bases and J by 0 bases. This CDR3 reads CASSLASGGTYQETQYF. The CDR3 coding sequence is TGTGCCAGCAGCTTAGCTAGCGGGGGGACCTACCAAGAGACCCAGTACTTC.

This clone occurred once. This rearrangement joins TRBV29-1 to TRBJ2-2; the D is unclear. The V end lost 6 bases, the J end lost 0 bases, and 8 bases lay between the germline ends. CDR1 is SQVTM, CDR2 ANQGSEA, per germline. The CDR3 extends over 13 amino acids. The DNA of the CDR3 is TGCAGCGTATACTTCGCGAACACCGGGGAGCTGTTTTTT. It codes for CSVYFANTGELFF.

The V and J genes are TRBV7-9 and TRBJ1-6; D possibly corresponds to TRBD1 (5 bases). Germline CDR1 and CDR2: SEHNR and FQNEAQ (reference sequence). The CDR3 is 14 residues long. Trimming stripped 3 bases from V and 5 bases from J, with 8 bases between. This CDR3 is CASSLGGHNSPLHF. For the CDR3, the DNA is TGTGCCAGCAGCTTGGGGGGTCATAATTCACCCCTCCACTTT.

The chain is built from TRBV10-2 and TRBJ1-2; tentative D call: TRBD1 (6 bases). V lost 4 bases, J lost 1 base, and 13 bases lay in between. CDR1 and CDR2 (germline): WSHSY, SAAADI. The CDR3 sequence is 15 residues long. CDR3 sequence (DNA): TGCGCCAGCAGTGGCCGGGACACATTTAACTATGGCTACACCTTC. It is translated as CASSGRDTFNYGYTF.

This clone was picked up a small number of times. The J gene is TRBJ1-1, the V gene TRBV19; D is unclear. The CDR3 covers 11 residues. Germline V gene data show CDR1 as LNHDA and CDR2 as SQIVND (reference sequence). V lost 4 bases, J lost 8 bases, and 8 bases lay in between. The CDR3 region has the DNA TGTGCCAGTAGTACGGGCCTAGAAGCTTTCTTT. Residues: CASSTGLEAFF. Drawing the rest from reference TRBV19 and TRBJ1-1, the complete variable domain is DGGITQSPKYLFRKEGQNVTLSCEQNLNHDAMYWYRQDPGQGLRLIYYSQIVNDFQKGDIAEGYSVSREKKESFPLTVTSAQKNPTAFYLCASSTGLEAFFGQGTRLTVV.

A few counts support this clone. The rearrangement links TRBV30 to TRBJ2-7, with D unclear. The CDR3 has 12 amino acids. Germline CDR1 GTSNPN, CDR2 SVGIG (reference sequence). Trimming shortened V by 2 bases and J by 0 bases, and 5 bases separated the two germline ends. Here the CDR3 reads CAWSFNSYEQYF. CDR3 DNA: TGTGCCTGGAGTTTTAACTCCTACGAGCAGTACTTC.

V is TRBV5-8 and J is TRBJ2-1; the D gene is possibly TRBD2 (5 bases). V was shortened by 3 bases and J by 9 bases, with 16 bases between the two germline ends. The CDR3 sequence is 14 residues long. Germline CDR1 and CDR2: SGHTS and YDEGEE. DNA of the CDR3: TGTGCCAGCAGCTCATTGGACGGACGGGGTGAGCAGTTCTTC. It yields the protein CASSSLDGRGEQFF.

This chain connects TRBV11-2 to TRBJ2-7; 11 nucleotides agree with TRBD1. The CDR3 loop spans 16 amino acids. The germline V gene encodes CDR1 SGHAT and CDR2 FQNNGV. With 5 bases clipped from V and 1 base from J, the junction kept 7 bases outside the gene matches. The CDR3, as DNA: TGTGCCAGCAGCCTCCCGGGACAGGGGGGTTCCTACGAGCAGTACTTC. The encoded protein is CASSLPGQGGSYEQYF. The whole variable domain, remainder taken from reference TRBV11-2 and TRBJ2-7, is EAGVAQSPRYKIIEKRQSVAFWCNPISGHATLYWYQQILGQGPKLLIQFQNNGVVDDSQLPKDRFSAERLKGVDSTLKIQPAKLEDSAVYLCASSLPGQGGSYEQYFGPGTRLTVT.

The chain uses TRBV7-2 and TRBJ1-3, with a weak D call TRBD1 (6 bases). The V gene's germline CDR1 is SGHTA and CDR2 FQGNSA. This CDR3 spans 15 amino acids. V lost 6 bases and J lost 0, with 12 bases in between. The CDR3 reads CASRRTAYSGNTIYF. The CDR3 DNA reads as TGTGCCAGCAGGAGGACAGCTTACTCTGGAAACACCATATATTTT.

This clone has only a few counts. J is TRBJ2-1 and V is TRBV28; D is possibly TRBD2 (5 bases). Trimming stripped 5 bases from V and 6 bases from J, with 14 bases between. The V gene's germline CDR1 is MDHEN and CDR2 SYDVKM. CDR3 length: 14 residues. The CDR3 bases are TGTGCCAGCAGTCCCCTGTTGGGAGCCAATGAGCAGTTCTTC. This encodes CASSPLLGANEQFF.

The chain links TRBV2 to TRBJ2-3, with D uncertain. Per the germline V gene, CDR1 is SNHLY and CDR2 is FYNNEI. The CDR3 is made up of 13 amino acids. V was pared by 8 bases and J by 1 base, with 10 bases between. The CDR3 DNA is TGTGCCAGCCTTGGTGGGGGCACAGATACGCAGTATTTT. This gives the protein CASLGGGTDTQYF.

This clone was counted only a few times. The CDR3 sequence is CASSQVIRKTDLKRTNYGYTF. The CDR3 bases are TGCGCCAGCAGCCAAGTCATACGGAAGACGGACCTAAAGCGTACTAACTATGGCTACACCTTC. The J gene is TRBJ1-2, the V gene TRBV4-1; D is uncertain. Trimming pared 1 base from V and 0 bases from J, leaving 27 bases between. The CDR3 extends over 21 amino acids. The germline CDR1 and CDR2 sequences are MGHRA and YSYEKL.

The chain has TRBV16 and TRBJ2-5, with D possibly matching TRBD1 (6 bases). V lost 4 bases, J lost 4 bases, and 16 bases lay in between. CDR1 and CDR2 (germline): KGHSY, FQNENV. The CDR3 is 15 residues long. The CDR3 sequence is CASSLPGALRETQYF. In nucleotides, the CDR3 is TGTGCCAGCAGCCTTCCAGGGGCTTTGAGAGAGACCCAGTACTTC.

The V and J genes are TRBV4-3 and TRBJ1-1; D is unclear. V lost 1 base and J lost 1, with 10 bases in between. This CDR3 is 15 amino acids long. Germline V CDR1 and CDR2: LGHNA, YSLEER. The CDR3 nucleotides read TGCGCCAGCAGCCAAGTAAGTAACGGGAACACTGAAGCTTTCTTT. The encoded protein is CASSQVSNGNTEAFF.

The rearrangement uses TRBV7-7 and TRBJ2-5; 8 nucleotides align to TRBD2. V gave up 5 bases and J gave up 7 bases; unmatched junction bases: 21. Germline CDR1 reads SSHAT; CDR2 reads FNYEAQ (reference sequence). The length of the CDR3 is 18 residues. CDR3 DNA: TGTGCCAGCAGCCCCTTCGGGGCGGGGGGTGGTGTGGTGGGGACCCAGTACTTC. Its protein is CASSPFGAGGGVVGTQYF.

V and J are TRBV9 and TRBJ2-2, with D uncertain. The V and J ends lost 4 bases and 4 bases respectively, with 11 bases between them. The germline gives CDR1 SGDLS, CDR2 YYNGEE. This CDR3 comprises 14 residues. The CDR3 bases are TGTGCCAGCAGCTCAAAGGGTGGCACCGGGGAGCTGTTTTTT. Encoded protein: CASSSKGGTGELFF.

This clone was observed a few times. The chain employs TRBV10-3 and TRBJ2-7; TRBD1 might be the D (7 bases). The V gene's germline CDR1 is ENHRY and CDR2 SYGVKD. Trimming removed 1 base at V and 5 bases at J, with 12 bases between. The CDR3 has 14 residues. CDR3 in amino acids: CAISELARGDEQYF. CDR3 nucleotides: TGTGCCATCAGTGAGTTGGCCAGGGGGGACGAGCAGTACTTC.